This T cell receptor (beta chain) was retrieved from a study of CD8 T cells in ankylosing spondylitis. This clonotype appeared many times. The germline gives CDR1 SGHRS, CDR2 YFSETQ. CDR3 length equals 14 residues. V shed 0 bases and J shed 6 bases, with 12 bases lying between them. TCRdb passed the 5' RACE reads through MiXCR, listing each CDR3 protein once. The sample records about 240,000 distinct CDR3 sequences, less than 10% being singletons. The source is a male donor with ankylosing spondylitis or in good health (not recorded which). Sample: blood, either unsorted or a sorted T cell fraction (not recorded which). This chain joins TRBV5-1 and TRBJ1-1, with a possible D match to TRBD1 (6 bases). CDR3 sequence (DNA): TGCGCCAGCAGCTTGGACAGGGTGAGGGCTGAAGCTTTCTTT. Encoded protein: CASSLDRVRAEAFF.